This is a list of T cell receptor beta chains from one sample in a study of OX40 agonist ivuxolimab in advanced cancers. Some clones are missing from TCRdb's copy, which holds only in-frame ones; the method was immunoSEQ multiplex PCR. Seen here are 55,000 to 65,000 clones, approximately 86% observed once, and the top ten hold around 3.6%. The starting material was CD4+ or CD8+ T cells sorted from blood, obtained in a trial of the OX40 agonist ivuxolimab. The receptor set was obtained from an adult with an advanced solid tumor such as melanoma, head and neck, liver or kidney cancer. Both conserved end residues are part of each CDR3. Each record gives: V gene, clone size, J gene, D gene, CDR3 protein, CDR3 DNA. The D gene is left open where the match is weak. Rows may omit the clone size; those that give it use once, few, many or a size class.

v_gene: TRBV28
abundance: few
j_gene: TRBJ2-3
d_gene: .
CDR3aa: CASRSTGPADTQYF
CDR3nt: TGTGCCAGCAGATCGACAGGACCCGCCGATACGCAGTATTTT

v_gene: TRBV10-3
abundance: .
j_gene: TRBJ2-7
d_gene: TRBD1
CDR3aa: CAISKGQGSYEQYF
CDR3nt: TGTGCCATCAGCAAGGGACAGGGAAGTTACGAGCAGTACTTC

v_gene: TRBV4-3
abundance: few
j_gene: TRBJ1-2
d_gene: .
CDR3aa: CASSQESYGYTF
CDR3nt: TGCGCCAGCAGCCAAGAGTCGTATGGCTACACCTTC

v_gene: TRBV7-2
abundance: .
j_gene: TRBJ1-5
d_gene: TRBD1
CDR3aa: CASSFTGGVDQPQHF
CDR3nt: TGTGCCAGCAGTTTTACAGGGGGCGTGGATCAGCCCCAGCATTTT

v_gene: TRBV19
abundance: .
j_gene: TRBJ1-5
d_gene: .
CDR3aa: CASMSGAEGGQPQHF
CDR3nt: TGTGCCAGTATGTCGGGGGCGGAGGGAGGTCAGCCCCAGCATTTT

v_gene: TRBV6-5
abundance: .
j_gene: TRBJ1-4
d_gene: .
CDR3aa: CASSYRGFEANEKLFF
CDR3nt: TGTGCCAGCAGTTACCGAGGGTTTGAGGCTAATGAAAAACTGTTTTTT

v_gene: TRBV6-5
abundance: .
j_gene: TRBJ2-3
d_gene: .
CDR3aa: CATTASGTDTQYF
CDR3nt: TGTGCCACCACCGCCTCAGGAACAGATACGCAGTATTTT

v_gene: TRBV30
abundance: once
j_gene: TRBJ2-2
d_gene: .
CDR3aa: CAWSATGVRLVPGELFF
CDR3nt: TGTGCCTGGAGTGCTACTGGGGTACGGCTGGTCCCCGGGGAGCTGTTTTTT

v_gene: TRBV5-6
abundance: .
j_gene: TRBJ1-6
d_gene: .
CDR3aa: CASSHGRSNSPLHF
CDR3nt: TGTGCCAGCAGCCACGGGAGATCTAATTCACCCCTCCACTTT

v_gene: TRBV28
abundance: .
j_gene: TRBJ1-2
d_gene: .
CDR3aa: CASSFMRNYGYTF
CDR3nt: TGTGCCAGCAGTTTTATGAGGAACTATGGCTACACCTTC

v_gene: TRBV10-3
abundance: .
j_gene: TRBJ1-5
d_gene: TRBD1
CDR3aa: CAISESRTGGNQPQHF
CDR3nt: TGTGCCATCAGTGAGTCCAGGACAGGGGGCAATCAGCCCCAGCATTTT

v_gene: TRBV18
abundance: .
j_gene: TRBJ2-7
d_gene: TRBD1
CDR3aa: CASSHGQGGYEQYF
CDR3nt: TGTGCCAGCTCACATGGACAGGGGGGCTACGAGCAGTACTTC